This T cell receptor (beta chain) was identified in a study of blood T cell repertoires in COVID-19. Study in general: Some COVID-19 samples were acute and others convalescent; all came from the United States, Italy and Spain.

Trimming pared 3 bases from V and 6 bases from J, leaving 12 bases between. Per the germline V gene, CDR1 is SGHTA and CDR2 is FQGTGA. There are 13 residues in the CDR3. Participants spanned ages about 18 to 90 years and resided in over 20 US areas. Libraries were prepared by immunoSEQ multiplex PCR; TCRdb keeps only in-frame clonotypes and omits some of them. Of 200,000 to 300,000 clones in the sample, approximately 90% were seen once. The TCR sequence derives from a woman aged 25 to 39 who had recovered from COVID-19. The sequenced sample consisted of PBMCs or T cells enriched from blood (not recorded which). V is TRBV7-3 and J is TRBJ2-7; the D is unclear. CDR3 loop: CASSLGLHREQYF. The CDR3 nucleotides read TGTGCCAGCAGCTTGGGCTTGCATCGCGAGCAGTACTTC.